This T cell receptor (beta chain) was sequenced for a study of vaccination and CD4 T cells after COVID-19. Study-wide context: Convalescent donors totaled six males and four females, including two who were Hispanic.

Per germline, CDR1 KGHSH and CDR2 LQKENI. CDR3 size: 18 residues. With 0 bases removed from V and 8 bases from J, the gap between germline ends came to 23 bases. Sequence data for DNA of cultured CD4+ T cells were generated by the Oncomine TCR Beta short-read assay. One entry per CDR3 protein results from TCRdb running MiXCR on the PCR reads. The sample lists 10,000 to 15,000 distinct CDR3 sequences; roughly a third were seen once. Documented treatment: 10-day PBMC culture with coronavirus spike peptide pools or control peptides (ViraFEST assay). This clonotype showed up just a few times. Antigen unknown.

Sequencing was performed on CD4+ T cells from blood, cultured in vitro, taken before SARS-CoV-2 vaccination. V is TRBV18 and J is TRBJ2-1, with D perhaps being TRBD1 or TRBD2 (7 bases each). The receptor's source is a human donor who received a COVID-19 vaccine. In DNA, the CDR3 is TGTGCCAGCTCACCACCCCGGGGGGCTTGGACAGGTAACGATGAGCAGTTCTTC. Its translation is CASSPPRGAWTGNDEQFF.